These 20 T cell receptor beta chains share one sample of origin, sequenced in a study of high-grade serous ovarian cancer treatment subgroups. TCRdb keeps only in-frame clones here, not all; method: immunoSEQ multiplex PCR. The data contain some 5,800 clones, roughly 83% of them singletons. Tumor samples were obtained before definitive surgery or chemotherapy. The sample comprised tumor tissue. Receptor source: a human donor with high-grade serous ovarian cancer.

This clone has a handful of counts. The chain couples TRBV15 to TRBJ1-5; 10 bases fit TRBD1. The CDR3 sequence is 14 residues long. CDR1 LNHNV and CDR2 YYDKDF come from the germline V gene (reference sequence). Losses at the gene ends were 3 bases for V and 12 bases for J; bases not matched to a gene: 8. CDR3 region: CATSRGGTGARQHF. The CDR3 DNA sequence: TGTGCCACCAGCAGGGGCGGGACAGGGGCTCGCCAGCATTTT.

V gene TRBV7-7 combines with J gene TRBJ2-5; D perhaps matches TRBD1 (6 bases). Germline-derived CDR1 and CDR2 are SSHAT and FNYEAQ (reference sequence). Between the trimmed V and J ends, which lost 0 bases and 4 bases, there was a span of 6 bases. The CDR3 spans 13 residues. CDR3 loop: CASSLAGGETQYF. The CDR3 bases are TGTGCCAGCAGCTTAGCAGGGGGAGAGACCCAGTACTTC.

This clone was seen just once. The V gene is TRBV4-2, the J gene TRBJ2-3; TRBD1 or TRBD2 may be the D gene (5 bases each). The CDR3 has 17 amino acids. The V gene lost 4 bases and the J gene lost 6 bases, with 23 bases spanning the gap. The germline V gene has CDR1 LGHNA and CDR2 YNFKEQ. CDR3 residues: CASSPGDGAPSRDTQYF. The DNA for the CDR3 is TGTGCCAGCAGCCCCGGGGACGGGGCCCCCAGTCGGGATACGCAGTATTTT.

This chain connects TRBV7-9 to TRBJ1-3; a possible D gene is TRBD1 (5 bases). The CDR3 contains 16 residues. Germline CDR1 SEHNR, CDR2 FQNEAQ (reference sequence). V lost 0 bases and J lost 2, with 11 bases in between. The CDR3 DNA follows: TGTGCCAGCAGCTTAGCCGTGAGCAGGGCTGGAAACACCATATATTTT. Its protein is CASSLAVSRAGNTIYF.

V and J are TRBV6-5 and TRBJ1-6, with 7 bases that match TRBD1. The junction had 7 bases not matched to a gene; V was cut back by 2 bases and J by 9 bases. The germline V gene has CDR1 MNHEY and CDR2 SVGAGI. This CDR3 comprises 15 residues. CDR3 DNA sequence: TGTGCCAGCAGTTACGGTGACAGGGTTACTTCACCCCTCCACTTT. Its translation is CASSYGDRVTSPLHF.

The chain combines TRBV29-1 with TRBJ1-1; no definite D call. Germline loops: CDR1 SQVTM, CDR2 ANQGSEA. Trimming cost V 6 bases and J 1 base, with 15 bases left between them. This CDR3 comprises 14 residues. For the CDR3, the DNA is TGCAGCGTCGATAAGGGTGTGGGGAACACTGAAGCTTTCTTT. Residues: CSVDKGVGNTEAFF.

The chain carries TRBV6-1 and TRBJ1-6; a weak D match, TRBD1 (6 bases). CDR1 is MNHNS and CDR2 is SASEGT in the germline V gene. Trimming pared 11 bases from V and 7 bases from J, leaving 18 bases between. The CDR3 sequence is 14 residues long. The CDR3 DNA follows: TGTGCCGTTCAGCCAGGGGTACGAAATTCACCCCTCCACTTT. As protein: CAVQPGVRNSPLHF.

Comments on this clone: Other DNA sequences of this sample code for an identical CDR3. The J gene is TRBJ1-3, the V gene TRBV13, with D possibly TRBD1 on 5 matching bases. This CDR3 spans 16 amino acids. Germline CDR1 is PRHDT and CDR2 is FYEKMQ (reference sequence). Trimming took off 5 bases at V and 4 bases at J, with 18 bases between the two ends. The DNA of the CDR3 is TGTGCCAGCAGCGCAGGACCGCAGGAGGGGGGAAACACCATATATTTT. Protein: CASSAGPQEGGNTIYF.

The rearrangement joins TRBV7-9 to TRBJ1-1; D is uncertain. Trimming removed 5 bases from V and 2 bases from J, with 12 bases in between. Per the germline V gene, CDR1 is SEHNR and CDR2 is FQNEAQ (reference sequence). The CDR3 has 14 residues. The CDR3 reads CASSPFQANTEAFF. The CDR3 DNA follows: TGTGCCAGCAGCCCCTTTCAGGCCAACACTGAAGCTTTCTTT. Full variable domain (missing parts from reference TRBV7-9 and TRBJ1-1): DTGVSQNPRHKITKRGQNVTFRCDPISEHNRLYWYRQTLGQGPEFLTYFQNEAQLEKSRLLSDRFSAERPKGSFSTLEIQRTEQGDSAMYLCASSPFQANTEAFFGQGTRLTVV.

This clone was counted once. J is TRBJ2-7 and V is TRBV27; TRBD2 is a possible D gene (7 bases). CDR3 length: 13 residues. Per germline, CDR1 MNHEY and CDR2 SMNVEV (reference sequence). Trimming took off 2 bases at V and 6 bases at J, with 11 bases between the two ends. This CDR3 reads CASSLGGGGEQYF. The CDR3 DNA reads as TGTGCCAGCAGTTTAGGAGGGGGGGGCGAGCAGTACTTC.

The V call is TRBV6-5, the J call TRBJ1-3; TRBD1 is a possible D gene (6 bases). CDR1 and CDR2 (germline): MNHEY, SVGAGI. V lost 11 bases and J 0 bases, leaving 14 bases between the germline ends. CDR3 length: 14 amino acids. The CDR3 here is CAVGQFISGNTIYF. CDR3 nucleotides: TGTGCCGTTGGACAGTTTATCTCTGGAAACACCATATATTTT.

In regard to this clone: Sequence at one end of the junction differs from germline and may be a read error. The V and J genes are TRBV11-3 and TRBJ2-7, with D uncertain. This CDR3 contains 11 residues. CDR1 is SGHNT, CDR2 YENEEA, per germline. The CDR3 nucleotides read TGTGCCAGCGGCTTGACGAACGAGCAGTACTTC. Its translation: CASGLTNEQYF.

The gene calls are TRBV6-5 and TRBJ1-2; TRBD1 matches 10 bases. Germline CDR1 is MNHEY and CDR2 is SVGAGI. CDR3 size: 14 residues. The J segment lost 2 bases and the V segment lost 6 bases, leaving 3 bases of the junction unmatched. The CDR3 spells CASSPDRGNYGYTF. The DNA of the CDR3 is TGTGCCAGCAGCCCGGACAGGGGGAACTATGGCTACACCTTC.

CDR3 sequence (DNA): TGCGCCAGCAGCTCCCGGGACAGGGGCCAAAAATTGAACACCGGGGAGCTGTTTTTT. Translation: CASSSRDRGQKLNTGELFF. The gene calls are TRBV5-1 and TRBJ2-2; 10 bases align to TRBD1. Per germline, CDR1 SGHRS and CDR2 YFSETQ. V lost 3 bases, J lost 1 base, and 12 bases stayed unmatched. The CDR3 totals 19 residues.

This sequence joins TRBV11-3 and TRBJ2-1; 8 bases align to TRBD2. V was clipped by 6 bases and J by 4 bases; unmatched bases: 8. The CDR3 contains 15 residues. From germline, CDR1 is SGHNT and CDR2 YENEEA. The CDR3 nucleotides are TGTGCCAGCAGTACGCGGGGGGCCCTATACAATGAGCAGTTCTTC. Translated: CASSTRGALYNEQFF.

CDR3 sequence reads: CASSLGWQVRSGNTIYF. CDR3 nucleotide sequence: TGTGCCAGCAGCTTGGGCTGGCAGGTCCGCTCTGGAAACACCATATATTTT. The genes are TRBV5-6 and TRBJ1-3, with D unresolved. The CDR3 sequence is 17 residues long. Germline V lookup: CDR1 SGHDT, CDR2 YYEEEE. The V end lost 0 bases, the J end lost 0 bases, and 13 bases lay between the germline ends.

The rearrangement joins TRBV1 to TRBJ2-5; the listed D gene, TRBD2, was not tested against the DNA. The end of the DNA aligns better with TRBJ2-7, so the J call may be wrong. TRBV1 is annotated as a pseudogene. The CDR3 is 12 amino acids. CDR3 DNA sequence: TGCACCAGCAGCCGAAGTTTTTACGAGCAGTACTTC. Protein: CTSSRSFYEQYF.

The chain links TRBV18 to TRBJ1-4; possible D gene TRBD1, 6 bases. The V end lost 1 base, the J end lost 0 bases, and 24 bases lay between the germline ends. The CDR3 has 21 residues. Looked up from germline, CDR1 is KGHSH and CDR2 is LQKENI. This CDR3 reads CASSPRRLARGSLATNEKLFF. CDR3 in DNA: TGTGCCAGCTCACCACGAAGGTTGGCCAGGGGATCCCTTGCAACTAATGAAAAACTGTTTTTT.

This CDR3 is CASSSGLTDPDTQYF. CDR3 sequence (DNA): TGTGCCAGCAGCTCCGGCCTGACAGATCCAGATACGCAGTATTTT. V usage is TRBV13 and J usage is TRBJ2-3; possible D gene TRBD1, 5 bases. The CDR3 is 15 residues long. Per germline, CDR1 PRHDT and CDR2 FYEKMQ (reference sequence). V was cut by 4 bases and J by 4 bases, with 15 bases left in between. Variable domain in full (rest from reference TRBV13 and TRBJ2-3): AAGVIQSPRHLIKEKRETATLKCYPIPRHDTVYWYQQGPGQDPQFLISFYEKMQSDKGSIPDRFSAQQFSDYHSELNMSSLELGDSALYFCASSSGLTDPDTQYFGPGTRLTVL.

V and J are TRBV28 and TRBJ2-1; the D call may be TRBD1 or TRBD2 (6 bases each). This CDR3 is built from 15 residues. Deletions cut 2 bases from V and 4 bases from J, with 12 bases between. Germline V gene data show CDR1 as MDHEN and CDR2 as SYDVKM. The CDR3 is CASSLGGTQYNEQFF. The CDR3 DNA reads TGTGCCAGCAGTTTAGGAGGGACACAATACAATGAGCAGTTCTTC.